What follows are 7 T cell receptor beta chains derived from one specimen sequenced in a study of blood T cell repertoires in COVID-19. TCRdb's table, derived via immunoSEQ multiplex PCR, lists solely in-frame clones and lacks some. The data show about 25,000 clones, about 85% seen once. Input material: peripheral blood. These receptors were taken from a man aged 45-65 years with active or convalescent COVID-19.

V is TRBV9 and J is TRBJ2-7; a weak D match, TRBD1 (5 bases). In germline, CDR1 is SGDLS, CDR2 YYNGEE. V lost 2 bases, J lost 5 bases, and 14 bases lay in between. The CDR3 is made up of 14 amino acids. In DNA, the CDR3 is TGTGCCAGCAGCGTCCAGGATAGGGGCCACGAGCAGTACTTC. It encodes CASSVQDRGHEQYF.

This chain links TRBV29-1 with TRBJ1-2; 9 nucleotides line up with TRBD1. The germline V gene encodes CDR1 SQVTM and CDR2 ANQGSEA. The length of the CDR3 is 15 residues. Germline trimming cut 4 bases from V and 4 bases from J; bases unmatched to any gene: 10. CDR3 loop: CSVARGQGKAYGYTF. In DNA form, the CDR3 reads TGCAGCGTTGCCAGGGGACAGGGAAAAGCCTATGGCTACACCTTC. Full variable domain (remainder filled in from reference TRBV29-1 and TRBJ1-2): SAVISQKPSRDICQRGTSLTIQCQVDSQVTMMFWYRQQPGQSLTLIATANQGSEATYESGFVIDKFPISRPNLTFSTLTVSNMSPEDSSIYLCSVARGQGKAYGYTFGSGTRLTVV.

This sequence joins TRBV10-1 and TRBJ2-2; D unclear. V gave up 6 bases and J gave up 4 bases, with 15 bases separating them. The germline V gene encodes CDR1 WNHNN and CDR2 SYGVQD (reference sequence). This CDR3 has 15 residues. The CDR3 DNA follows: TGCGCCAGCAGCCCGACCCAGCGTGGCACCGGGGAGCTGTTTTTT. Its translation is CASSPTQRGTGELFF.

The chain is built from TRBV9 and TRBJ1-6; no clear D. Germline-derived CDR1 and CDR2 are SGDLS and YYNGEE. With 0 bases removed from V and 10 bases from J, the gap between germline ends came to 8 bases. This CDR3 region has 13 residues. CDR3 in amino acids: CASSVGRESPLHF. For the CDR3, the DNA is TGTGCCAGCAGCGTAGGTCGGGAATCACCCCTCCACTTT.

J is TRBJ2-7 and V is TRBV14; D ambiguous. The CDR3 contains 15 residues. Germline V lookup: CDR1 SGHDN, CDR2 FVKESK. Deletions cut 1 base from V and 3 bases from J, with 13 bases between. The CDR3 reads CASSQGPTGYYEQYF. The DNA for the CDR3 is TGTGCCAGCAGCCAAGGACCGACGGGTTACTACGAGCAGTACTTC.

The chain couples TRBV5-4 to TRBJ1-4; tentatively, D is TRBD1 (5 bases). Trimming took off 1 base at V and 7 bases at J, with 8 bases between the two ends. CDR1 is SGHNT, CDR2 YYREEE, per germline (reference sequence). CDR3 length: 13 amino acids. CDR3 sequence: CASSLWGVEKLFF. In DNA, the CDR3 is TGTGCCAGCAGCTTGTGGGGGGTTGAAAAACTGTTTTTT.

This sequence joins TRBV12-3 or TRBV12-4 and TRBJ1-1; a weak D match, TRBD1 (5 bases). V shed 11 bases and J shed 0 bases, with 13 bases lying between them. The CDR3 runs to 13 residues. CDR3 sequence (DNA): TGTGCCGTACACAGGTACATGAACACTGAAGCTTTCTTT. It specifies CAVHRYMNTEAFF.